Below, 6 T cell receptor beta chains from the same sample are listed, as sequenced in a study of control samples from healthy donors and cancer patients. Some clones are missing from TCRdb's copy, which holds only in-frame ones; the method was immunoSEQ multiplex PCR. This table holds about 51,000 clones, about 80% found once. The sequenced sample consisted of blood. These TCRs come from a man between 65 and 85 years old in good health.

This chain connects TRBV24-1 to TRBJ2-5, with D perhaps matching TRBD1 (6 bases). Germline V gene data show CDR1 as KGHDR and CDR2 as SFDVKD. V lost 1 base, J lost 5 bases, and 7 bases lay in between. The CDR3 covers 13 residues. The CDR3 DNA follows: TGTGCCACCAGTGATTTTAGGGGGGAGACCCAGTACTTC. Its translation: CATSDFRGETQYF.

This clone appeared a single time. CDR3 sequence: CAWSVSGYYQETQYF. CDR3 nucleotide sequence: TGTGCCTGGAGTGTAAGCGGATACTACCAAGAGACCCAGTACTTC. This chain links TRBV30 with TRBJ2-5, with D perhaps TRBD2 (5 bases). CDR1 GTSNPN and CDR2 SVGIG come from the germline V gene (reference sequence). The ends were cut back, 0 bases at V and 0 bases at J, with 11 bases in the middle. This CDR3 comprises 15 residues. Combining the CDR3 with reference TRBV30 and TRBJ2-5 gives the whole variable domain SQTIHQWPATLVQPVGSPLSLECTVEGTSNPNLYWYRQAAGRGLQLLFYSVGIGQISSEVPQNLSASRPQDRQFILSSKKLLLSDSGFYLCAWSVSGYYQETQYFGPGTRLLVL.

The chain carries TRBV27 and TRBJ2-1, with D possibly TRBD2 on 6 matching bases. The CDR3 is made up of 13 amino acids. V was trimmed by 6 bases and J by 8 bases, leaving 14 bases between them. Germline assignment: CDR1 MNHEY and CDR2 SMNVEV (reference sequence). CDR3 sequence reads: CASRGLNFDEQFF. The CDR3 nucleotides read TGTGCCAGCAGGGGACTCAATTTCGATGAGCAGTTCTTC.

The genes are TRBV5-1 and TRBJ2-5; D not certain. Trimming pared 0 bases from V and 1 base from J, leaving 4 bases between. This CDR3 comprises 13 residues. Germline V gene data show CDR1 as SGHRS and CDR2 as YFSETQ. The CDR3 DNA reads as TGCGCCAGCAGCTTGGGACCCCAAGAGACCCAGTACTTC. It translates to CASSLGPQETQYF. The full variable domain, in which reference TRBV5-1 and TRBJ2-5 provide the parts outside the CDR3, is KAGVTQTPRYLIKTRGQQVTLSCSPISGHRSVSWYQQTPGQGLQFLFEYFSETQRNKGNFPGRFSGRQFSNSRSEMNVSTLELGDSALYLCASSLGPQETQYFGPGTRLLVL.

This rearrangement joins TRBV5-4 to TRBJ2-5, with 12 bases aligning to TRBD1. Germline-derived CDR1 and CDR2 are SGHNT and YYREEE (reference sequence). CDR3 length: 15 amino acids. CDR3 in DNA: TGTGGGTCGTCCCCGGGACAGGGGGCTGGAGAGACCCAGTACTTC. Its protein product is CGSSPGQGAGETQYF.

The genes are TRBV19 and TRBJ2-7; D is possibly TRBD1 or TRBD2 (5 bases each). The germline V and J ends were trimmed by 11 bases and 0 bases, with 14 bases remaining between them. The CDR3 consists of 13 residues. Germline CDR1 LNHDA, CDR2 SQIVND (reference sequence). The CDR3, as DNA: TGTGCCGCCGCGAGGGGTTACTCCTACGAGCAGTACTTC. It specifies CAAARGYSYEQYF.